The 28 T cell receptor beta chains below all came from one sample that was sequenced in a study of OX40 agonist ivuxolimab in advanced cancers. Generated by immunoSEQ multiplex PCR, the TCRdb table keeps only in-frame clones and is missing some. This table has about 40,000 clones, 80% to 90% appearing once. Sequencing was performed on CD4+ or CD8+ T cells sorted from blood, taken in a trial of the OX40 agonist ivuxolimab. These receptors were collected from an adult with an advanced solid tumor such as melanoma, head and neck, liver or kidney cancer.

The CDR3 loop reads CASGGGLGRDEQFF. The DNA of the CDR3 is TGTGCCAGCGGGGGGGGACTAGGTCGTGATGAGCAGTTCTTC. This rearrangement joins TRBV11-3 to TRBJ2-1; 8 nucleotides agree with TRBD2. This CDR3 has 14 amino acids. The germline V gene has CDR1 SGHNT and CDR2 YENEEA. J was trimmed by 8 bases and V by 8 bases; bases with no gene match: 11.

This clone has a handful of counts. The rearrangement joins TRBV6-6 to TRBJ2-7; 11 bases are shared with TRBD1. From germline, CDR1 is MNHNY and CDR2 SVGAGI (reference sequence). CDR3 length equals 15 residues. Germline trimming cut 6 bases from V and 0 bases from J; bases unmatched to any gene: 4. CDR3 sequence (DNA): TGTGCCAGCAGCGGGACAGGGGGGATCTCCTACGAGCAGTACGTC. It encodes CASSGTGGISYEQYV.

The V call is TRBV21-1, the J call TRBJ1-2; whether TRBD1, the table's D call, matches the DNA was not checked. TRBV21-1 is designated a pseudogene. This CDR3 spans 13 amino acids. The CDR3 spells CAGGTGANYGYTF. DNA for the CDR3: TGTGCCGGGGGGACAGGGGCGAACTATGGCTACACCTTC.

This clone was detected only a few times. The V call is TRBV7-3, the J call TRBJ1-1; no firm D call. In germline, CDR1 is SGHTA, CDR2 FQGTGA. The CDR3 covers 13 residues. The ends were cut back, 5 bases at V and 4 bases at J, with 11 bases in the middle. The chain's CDR3 is CASSPQPGTEAFF. DNA of the CDR3: TGTGCCAGCAGCCCACAACCGGGCACTGAAGCTTTCTTT.

The V gene is TRBV4-1, the J gene TRBJ1-1; 7 bases fit TRBD1. Germline CDR1 and CDR2: MGHRA and YSYEKL. The V segment lost 1 base and the J segment 3 bases; nucleotides outside the gene matches: 5. The CDR3 length is 15 residues. The CDR3 bases are TGCGCCAGCAGCCAAGTACCCGGGACAGACACTGAAGCTTTCTTT. Encoded protein: CASSQVPGTDTEAFF.

This clone was detected once. The chain combines TRBV2 with TRBJ1-1; TRBD1 matches at 9 bases. With 6 bases clipped from V and 1 base from J, the junction kept 6 bases outside the gene matches. CDR3 size: 15 residues. The germline CDR1 and CDR2 sequences are SNHLY and FYNNEI. The CDR3 DNA reads TGTGCCAGCAGCTCCGGGACAGGGAGGAACACTGAAGCTTTCTTT. Amino acids: CASSSGTGRNTEAFF.

The CDR3 DNA reads TGTGCCAGCAGTCGAACCAACACTGAAGCTTTCTTT. Its translation: CASSRTNTEAFF. V is TRBV27 and J is TRBJ1-1; D unresolved. The CDR3 totals 12 residues. V lost 5 bases, J lost 2 bases, and 6 bases lay in between. In germline, CDR1 is MNHEY, CDR2 SMNVEV (reference sequence).

J is TRBJ2-7 and V is TRBV14; D unclear. The length of the CDR3 is 15 residues. Trimming removed 0 bases at V and 4 bases at J, with 13 bases between. Germline V gene data show CDR1 as SGHDN and CDR2 as FVKESK. The CDR3 DNA reads TGTGCCAGCAGCCAAGATCCAGGAGAAGGGTACGAGCAGTACTTC. Translation gives CASSQDPGEGYEQYF. Full variable domain (rest looked up from reference TRBV14 and TRBJ2-7): EAGVTQFPSHSVIEKGQTVTLRCDPISGHDNLYWYRRVMGKEIKFLLHFVKESKQDESGMPNNRFLAERTGGTYSTLKVQPAELEDSGVYFCASSQDPGEGYEQYFGPGTRLTVT.

V usage is TRBV7-2 and J usage is TRBJ2-1; a weak D match, TRBD1 (5 bases). Between the trimmed V and J ends, which lost 5 bases and 9 bases, there was a span of 23 bases. The germline V gene has CDR1 SGHTA and CDR2 FQGNSA. CDR3 size: 16 residues. The DNA of the CDR3 is TGTGCCAGCAGCCCCGATGGGCTAAGGGGTAGGGTTGAGCAGTTCTTC. The encoded protein is CASSPDGLRGRVEQFF.

The chain combines TRBV7-6 with TRBJ2-5; 8 bases align to TRBD1. Germline CDR1 SGHVS, CDR2 FNYEAQ. Trimming at V came to 2 bases and at J to 5 bases, leaving 7 bases not matched to a gene. The CDR3 is 15 residues long. The CDR3 sequence: CASSLNTGGRETQYF. CDR3 sequence (DNA): TGTGCCAGCAGCTTAAATACAGGGGGACGGGAGACCCAGTACTTC.

For the CDR3, the DNA is TGTGCCAGCAGTTTATCCGCCCGCCGACTAGCGGGCCAGAGGGCTACCGGGGAGCTGTTTTTT. Translation: CASSLSARRLAGQRATGELFF. The V and J genes are TRBV27 and TRBJ2-2, with TRBD2 matching 10 bases. Trimming took 0 bases from V and 5 from J; bases not matched to a gene: 18. CDR3 length equals 21 residues. Looked up from germline, CDR1 is MNHEY and CDR2 is SMNVEV (reference sequence).

The chain uses TRBV6-1 and TRBJ2-5, with 8 bases lining up with TRBD1. Germline CDR1 is MNHNS and CDR2 is SASEGT. This CDR3 is built from 15 residues. With 6 bases clipped from V and 3 bases from J, the junction kept 9 bases outside the gene matches. In nucleotides, the CDR3 is TGTGCCAGCAGCACCGGGACAGGCTTGGAAGAGACCCAGTACTTC. Its protein is CASSTGTGLEETQYF.

This sequence joins TRBV2 and TRBJ2-2; the match to TRBD1 covers 8 bases. After removal of 6 bases from V and 6 bases from J, the junction contained 9 bases not matched to a gene. Per the germline V gene, CDR1 is SNHLY and CDR2 is FYNNEI. The CDR3 has 15 amino acids. The CDR3 DNA sequence: TGTGCCAGCAGGGTGGACAGGGTCCCGCCCGGGGAGCTGTTTTTT. This codes for CASRVDRVPPGELFF.

The chain is built from TRBV4-2 and TRBJ2-1; 13 nucleotides line up with TRBD2. CDR1 and CDR2 (germline): LGHNA, YNFKEQ. There are 18 residues in the CDR3. The V segment lost 0 bases and the J segment 7 bases; nucleotides outside the gene matches: 9. The CDR3 protein is CASSQDWTSGRPLNEQFF. CDR3 in DNA: TGTGCCAGCAGCCAAGATTGGACTAGCGGGAGACCTCTAAATGAGCAGTTCTTC.

V usage is TRBV14 and J usage is TRBJ2-1; tentatively, D is TRBD2 (5 bases). This CDR3 has 13 residues. The germline CDR1 and CDR2 sequences are SGHDN and FVKESK. Trimming cost V 1 base and J 6 bases, with 7 bases left between them. The CDR3 DNA sequence: TGTGCCAGCAGCCAAGCGGGATCCAATGAGCAGTTCTTC. As protein: CASSQAGSNEQFF.

The chain employs TRBV30 and TRBJ1-1; D is unresolved. Trimming took off 6 bases at V and 2 bases at J, with 16 bases between the two ends. Looked up from germline, CDR1 is GTSNPN and CDR2 is SVGIG (reference sequence). CDR3 size: 14 residues. The CDR3 sequence is CACHYNSSNTEAFF. DNA of the CDR3: TGTGCCTGTCACTACAACTCCTCTAACACTGAAGCTTTCTTT.

The sample holds one count of this clone. The genes are TRBV14 and TRBJ1-2; weak D call: TRBD1 (5 bases). CDR1 and CDR2 from the germline V gene are SGHDN and FVKESK. V was pared by 2 bases and J by 8 bases, with 9 bases between. The CDR3 has 12 amino acids. CDR3 DNA sequence: TGTGCCAGCAGCCAAAGATGGGGGGGCTACACCTTC. Its protein is CASSQRWGGYTF.

This chain uses TRBV7-6 with TRBJ1-1; tentatively, D is TRBD1 (6 bases). CDR1 is SGHVS and CDR2 is FNYEAQ in the germline V gene. The CDR3 is 15 amino acids. The V end was cut by 0 bases, the J end by 5 bases, with 13 bases between. CDR3 residues: CASSLAGGRGTEAFF. CDR3 coding DNA: TGTGCCAGCAGCTTAGCGGGGGGCCGGGGGACTGAAGCTTTCTTT.

The V call is TRBV18, the J call TRBJ2-1; D might be TRBD1 (6 bases). The CDR3 contains 17 residues. Germline CDR1 reads KGHSH; CDR2 reads LQKENI. Between the trimmed V and J ends, which lost 0 bases and 8 bases, there was a span of 20 bases. CDR3 protein: CASSPPPNRVNSYEQFF. For the CDR3, the DNA is TGTGCCAGCTCACCACCCCCTAACAGGGTCAATAGCTATGAGCAGTTCTTC. The full variable domain, with the rest looked up from reference TRBV18 and TRBJ2-1, is NAGVMQNPRHLVRRRGQEARLRCSPMKGHSHVYWYRQLPEEGLKFMVYLQKENIIDESGMPKERFSAEFPKEGPSILRIQQVVRGDSAAYFCASSPPPNRVNSYEQFFGPGTRLTVL.

A few counts support this clone. J is TRBJ1-2 and V is TRBV9, with 7 bases that match TRBD1. The ends lost 4 bases at V and 8 bases at J; junction bases unmatched: 11. Germline CDR1 reads SGDLS; CDR2 reads YYNGEE. The CDR3 contains 14 residues. The DNA for the CDR3 is TGTGCCAGCAGCCCGCAGACAGGGCCAATCGGCTACACCTTC. It is translated as CASSPQTGPIGYTF.

V and J are TRBV7-9 and TRBJ2-3; D perhaps matches TRBD1 (5 bases). Trimming left V 2 bases short and J 4 bases short, with 13 bases between. The germline V gene has CDR1 SEHNR and CDR2 FQNEAQ (reference sequence). This CDR3 has 15 amino acids. Written as DNA, the CDR3 is TGTGCCAGCAGCTTAAGGGGCTCCGTCGCAGATACGCAGTATTTT. Translating gives CASSLRGSVADTQYF.

This clone was seen a few times. The V gene is TRBV2, the J gene TRBJ1-2; D perhaps matches TRBD1 (5 bases). This CDR3 is built from 14 residues. Germline lookup yields CDR1 SNHLY and CDR2 FYNNEI. V gave up 2 bases and J gave up 8 bases, with 15 bases separating them. DNA of the CDR3: TGTGCCAGCAGTGAAAGAGTGGGGCTATCGGGCTACACCTTC. Residues: CASSERVGLSGYTF.

This clone occurred once. The gene calls are TRBV6-1 and TRBJ1-3, with TRBD1 identical over 9 bases. The CDR3 extends over 15 amino acids. The V segment lost 8 bases and the J segment 2 bases; nucleotides outside the gene matches: 7. Per the germline V gene, CDR1 is MNHNS and CDR2 is SASEGT. The CDR3 bases are TGTGCCAGCCGGGACAGGGAGGAACCTGGAAACACCATATATTTT. Residues: CASRDREEPGNTIYF.

The chain has TRBV7-6 and TRBJ1-1; D not certain. V lost 0 bases and J 1 base, leaving 9 bases between the germline ends. Germline-derived CDR1 and CDR2 are SGHVS and FNYEAQ. This CDR3 is built from 15 residues. Here the CDR3 reads CASSLAGVGNTEAFF. CDR3 nucleotide sequence: TGTGCCAGCAGCTTAGCTGGGGTTGGGAACACTGAAGCTTTCTTT. Filled out from reference TRBV7-6 and TRBJ1-1, the complete variable domain reads GAGVSQSPRYKVTKRGQDVALRCDPISGHVSLYWYRQALGQGPEFLTYFNYEAQQDKSGLPNDRFSAERPEGSISTLTIQRTEQRDSAMYRCASSLAGVGNTEAFFGQGTRLTVV.

A note on this clone: Other DNA sequences in the same sample also yield this CDR3. This chain links TRBV5-1 with TRBJ2-5; TRBD1 aligns across 8 bases. The CDR3 is made up of 15 amino acids. After removal of 5 bases from V and 2 bases from J, the junction contained 8 bases not matched to a gene. Germline V gives CDR1 SGHRS, CDR2 YFSETQ. CDR3 bases: TGCGCCAGCAGTCCAGGACAGGGTGGACAAGAGACCCAGTACTTC. This translates into CASSPGQGGQETQYF.

V usage is TRBV2 and J usage is TRBJ2-1, with TRBD2 identical over 11 bases. This CDR3 is built from 21 residues. Germline CDR1 is SNHLY and CDR2 is FYNNEI. Losses at the gene ends were 0 bases for V and 0 bases for J; bases not matched to a gene: 13. CDR3 DNA: TGTGCCAGCAGTGAAGCCAAGCTGACTAGCGGGAACACTAACTCCTACAATGAGCAGTTCTTC. Its protein product is CASSEAKLTSGNTNSYNEQFF.

The V and J genes are TRBV5-1 and TRBJ1-2; possibly TRBD1 for D (5 bases). Per the germline V gene, CDR1 is SGHRS and CDR2 is YFSETQ. The CDR3 runs 15 residues. Trimming cost V 0 bases and J 1 base, with 10 bases left between them. The CDR3 region is CASSLGRQGNYGYTF. CDR3 sequence (DNA): TGCGCCAGCAGCTTGGGACGGCAGGGTAACTATGGCTACACCTTC. The full variable domain, rest sourced from reference TRBV5-1 and TRBJ1-2, is KAGVTQTPRYLIKTRGQQVTLSCSPISGHRSVSWYQQTPGQGLQFLFEYFSETQRNKGNFPGRFSGRQFSNSRSEMNVSTLELGDSALYLCASSLGRQGNYGYTFGSGTRLTVV.

The rearrangement links TRBV18 to TRBJ2-3; D possibly corresponds to TRBD2 (6 bases). The V and J ends lost 6 bases and 5 bases respectively, with 18 bases between them. Germline lookup yields CDR1 KGHSH and CDR2 LQKENI. CDR3 length: 15 residues. The CDR3 region has the DNA TGTGCCAGCTCGAACATCCTAGCGACTAAAGATACGCAGTATTTT. Protein sequence: CASSNILATKDTQYF. Full variable domain (outside the CDR3, taken from reference TRBV18 and TRBJ2-3): NAGVMQNPRHLVRRRGQEARLRCSPMKGHSHVYWYRQLPEEGLKFMVYLQKENIIDESGMPKERFSAEFPKEGPSILRIQQVVRGDSAAYFCASSNILATKDTQYFGPGTRLTVL.